The TCR beta chain under discussion was sequenced for a study of regulatory T cells in long-lasting Graves disease. Points from the study as a whole: TCR diversity was lower in persistent than newly diagnosed Graves' disease.

The V gene's germline CDR1 is MDHEN and CDR2 SYDVKM. The CDR3 spans 8 residues, counting both ends. A note on this clonotype: Its antigen is currently unknown. The CDR3 carries no conserved terminal phenylalanine or tryptophan, so it likely arises from a read error. The limits of the CDR3 on the DNA are not certain, so only TCRdb's listed CDR3 is given.

Time point described: newly diagnosed GD, antithyroid drugs for less than 3 months. After RNA was extracted from PBMCs, the TCR library was made from it. It was by American Thyroid Association guidelines that Graves' disease was diagnosed. Both iRepertoire HTBI primers and Arm-PCR of CDR3 regions were used to build the TCR beta libraries. TCRdb independently ran MiXCR on the multiplex PCR reads; one entry per CDR3 protein. The sample yields 500,000 or so distinct CDR3 sequences, roughly 15% seen once. These data were also reused for a study on T cells in Graves' hyperthyroidism and ophthalmopathy. From that report: Uncontrolled infections, other autoimmune diseases, pregnancy or lactation led to exclusion of patients. The diagnoses drew upon clinical symptoms, serum thyroxine and TRAb, thyroid ultrasound and orbital computed tomography.

The sample here was peripheral blood mononuclear cells (PBMCs), taken at new diagnosis, from a patient treated with antithyroid drugs. The clonotype originates from a man aged 40-50 years with Graves disease. The chain joins TRBV28 to TRBJ2-7; the DNA was not used to check the table's D call, TRBD2. The CDR3 region is CASSISAG.